This entry describes one T cell receptor (beta chain). Antigen: not known. The CDR3 contains 15 residues. Trimming took off 5 bases at V and 5 bases at J, with 16 bases between the two ends. Germline values: CDR1 MNHEY, CDR2 SMNVEV (reference sequence). PCR involved 60 Vbeta and 13 Jbeta primers. The protocol was immunoSEQ multiplex PCR, while the TCRdb copy is restricted to in-frame clones and leaves out a portion. Of more than 150,000 clones in the sample, 75% to 85% were seen once. This record comes from a study of cytomegalovirus exposure and HLA in healthy donors. Study-wide findings and caveats: Association of a missense DCLRE1C variant with TCR beta V- and J-gene trimming was reported in a later analysis. Sequencing likely caused a cluster of highly shared sequence variants.

The V gene is TRBV27, the J gene TRBJ2-1; a possible D gene is TRBD2 (6 bases). The sequence was obtained from a girl aged 2 to 10 in good health and CMV-seropositive. The sample comprised PBMCs. This CDR3 is CASSTLANPDNEQFF. Here the CDR3 DNA reads TGTGCCAGCAGTACTCTAGCGAATCCCGACAATGAGCAGTTCTTC.